This T cell receptor beta chain was identified during a study of Ad26.COV2.S vaccination and SARS-CoV-2 variants (TCRdb year 2021). In the study overall: Donors in the vaccine arm were drawn from COV1001, a multicentre, randomized, double-blind, placebo-controlled phase I-IIa trial testing Ad26.COV2.S in healthy adults. Dosing of Ad26.COV2.S was intramuscular, at either 5x10^10 or 1x10^11 viral particles, delivered as one shot or as two shots spaced 56 days apart. The specificity and breadth of SARS-CoV-2-reactive T cell receptors after Ad26.COV2.S vaccination were assessed by TCRbeta repertoire sequencing. The TCR-sequenced set comprised about 32 samples: some 20 Ad26.COV2.S vaccine recipients, 5 placebo recipients and 8 SARS-CoV-2 convalescent individuals. Participants in the trial were split at random into five groups of five each, receiving low-dose or high-dose Ad26.COV2.S once or twice, or else placebo on both occasions. Investigators did not know the trial group allocation while performing experiments and assessing outcomes. Overall results and qualifications from the work: It was noted by the authors that total T cell responses may have been underestimated by the TCR breadth and depth analyses. Compared with placebo recipients, Ad26.COV2.S recipients showed higher spike-specific TCR breadth (P = 0.0014). Comparable non-spike TCR breadth was observed between vaccine and placebo recipients, consistent with only spike being contained in the vaccine. Substantial breadth of spike-specific CD8+ and CD4+ T cell responses was reported after vaccination. The study was not powered to compare responses between vaccine doses or regimens.

In regard to this clone: Its antigen remains unidentified. Per-base quality was not reported, and no clone a single base away is much larger than it.

The CDR3, cysteine through phenylalanine, is 14 amino acids long. Just CDR3 DNA is preserved here, 42 bases in frame from base 1. V is cut by 6 bases and J by 1 base, and the space between the germline ends is 12 bases. CDR1 is given as MNHNY and CDR2 as SVGAGI, both from the germline V gene (reference sequence). The treatment or condition tag for this specimen amounts to: over 15 received Ad26.COV2.S at low or high dose, single or two shots; roughly five received placebo; per-sample allocation not given. Repertoires of vaccine and placebo recipients were sequenced from samples collected on day 63 after the first injection. In Cohort 1b, about two dozen adults aged 18-55 years were enrolled at a single site in Boston, USA, between 29 July and 7 August 2020. Ad26.COV2.S was a replication-incompetent adenovirus type 26 vector expressing a prefusion-stabilized SARS-CoV-2 spike protein from the original Wuhan strain.

TCRbeta CDR3 regions were sequenced with the immunoSEQ Assay. After extraction, genomic DNA underwent amplification by bias-controlled multiplex PCR, followed by high-throughput sequencing. Concerning the study's data processing: To quantify the absolute abundance of each unique TCRbeta CDR3 region, sequences were collapsed and filtered. T cell fraction was estimated by normalizing TCRbeta template counts to usable DNA, with usable DNA measured through amplification of reference genes found in all nucleated cells. Repertoire TCRs were annotated as SARS-CoV-2-specific by exact matching of V gene, CDR3 amino acid sequence and J gene to a known reactive TCR set. The reference SARS-CoV-2 TCR set was obtained from MIRA and was filtered for enrichment in COVID-19-positive ImmuneCODE repertoires, whereby public or cross-reactive TCRs were removed. Based on the MIRA antigens, annotated TCRs were further analysed at the level of specific ORF or position within ORF. Breadth was defined as annotated unique rearrangements over total unique productive rearrangements; depth was the summed frequency of those rearrangements. Group comparisons of TCR breadth used two-sided Wilcoxon rank-sum tests. Sourced from immuneACCESS, this table was stored by TCRdb with only in-frame sequences that have V and J called. A share of the clones is absent; for the studies checked, an unresolved V gene accounts for under half, and the remainder has no known explanation. The V and J calls and clone size are taken from that table; D and trimming were inferred from the DNA. Present in this sample are around 320,000 clones, about 86% of which were seen just once. In total, the top ten clones hold more than 1.5% of the sample.

The TCR was taken from a person aged 18-65 years who received the Ad26.COV2.S COVID-19 vaccine or a placebo. The chain is made from TRBV6-6 and TRBJ1-2; the D gene is possibly TRBD1, with 5 bases matching. This specimen was peripheral blood, taken in a trial of Ad26.COV2.S vaccine versus placebo. The CDR3: CASSPGGNNYGYTF. The nucleotide sequence reads as follows: TGTGCCAGCAGCCCGGGGGGGAATAACTATGGCTACACCTTC.